The 18 T cell receptor beta chains listed next were all sequenced from one sample in a study of blood T cell repertoires in COVID-19. Profiling relied on immunoSEQ multiplex PCR, and the TCRdb table lists in-frame clones only, not all of them. Of 150,000 to 180,000 clones in the sample, roughly 80% were seen once. Material: peripheral blood. The origin of the receptors is a woman aged 55-70 years with acute or convalescent COVID-19.

The chain has TRBV9 and TRBJ1-5, with D possibly TRBD1 on 5 matching bases. Germline CDR1 is SGDLS and CDR2 is YYNGEE. Between the trimmed V and J ends, which lost 0 bases and 7 bases, there was a span of 5 bases. This CDR3 is 12 amino acids long. CDR3 sequence: CASSVEGQPQHF. DNA for the CDR3: TGTGCCAGCAGCGTAGAGGGGCAGCCCCAGCATTTT.

This clone has more than one count but fewer than ten. This chain links TRBV7-9 with TRBJ1-2, with 8 bases matching TRBD1. The V segment lost 0 bases and the J segment 0 bases; nucleotides outside the gene matches: 3. The CDR3 spans 16 residues. Germline V gene data show CDR1 as SEHNR and CDR2 as FQNEAQ (reference sequence). CDR3 sequence reads: CASSLAGDRSNYGYTF. The CDR3 region has the DNA TGTGCCAGCAGCTTAGCGGGGGACAGGTCTAACTATGGCTACACCTTC.

This chain joins TRBV7-9 and TRBJ2-5; 7 bases are a match to TRBD1. CDR3 size: 15 residues. V was clipped by 3 bases and J by 5 bases; unmatched bases: 9. Germline V CDR1 and CDR2: SEHNR, FQNEAQ (reference sequence). In nucleotides, the CDR3 is TGTGCCAGCAGCTTTCGACAGGGAAAGAAGGAGACCCAGTACTTC. Amino acid sequence: CASSFRQGKKETQYF.

In this sample, this clone turned up once. V is TRBV6-2 or TRBV6-3 and J is TRBJ1-5; 8 bases match TRBD1. V lost 4 bases and J lost 0; bases outside the gene matches: 11. This CDR3 is 18 amino acids long. Looked up from germline, CDR1 is MNHEY and CDR2 is SVGEGT. CDR3 protein: CASSLRQGNFFSNQPQHF. In DNA, the CDR3 is TGTGCCAGCAGTTTGCGACAGGGGAACTTTTTTAGCAATCAGCCCCAGCATTTT.

The chain links TRBV7-8 to TRBJ1-1, with D possibly TRBD1 on 6 matching bases. Germline CDR1 and CDR2: SGHVS and FQNEAQ. The CDR3 is 14 residues long. V shed 6 bases and J shed 1 base, with 12 bases lying between them. The CDR3 protein is CASRTTGSNTEAFF. CDR3 DNA sequence: TGTGCCAGCAGGACTACAGGGTCGAACACTGAAGCTTTCTTT. Variable domain in full (rest from reference TRBV7-8 and TRBJ1-1): GAGVSQSPRYKVAKRGQDVALRCDPISGHVSLFWYQQALGQGPEFLTYFQNEAQLDKSGLPSDRFFAERPEGSVSTLKIQRTQQEDSAVYLCASRTTGSNTEAFFGQGTRLTVV.

The genes are TRBV11-2 and TRBJ1-2; D may be TRBD1 (5 bases). This CDR3 has 14 residues. Deletions cut 1 base from V and 2 bases from J, with 8 bases between. CDR1 is SGHAT, CDR2 FQNNGV, per germline. The CDR3 DNA sequence: TGTGCCAGCAGCTTAGTTCGACAGAACTATGGCTACACCTTC. As protein: CASSLVRQNYGYTF.

The chain joins TRBV24-1 to TRBJ2-2; 7 positions match TRBD1. V lost 2 bases, J lost 6 bases, and 2 bases stayed unmatched. CDR3 length: 14 residues. Germline-derived CDR1 and CDR2 are KGHDR and SFDVKD. CDR3 sequence reads: CATSDSTGAGELFF. CDR3 DNA sequence: TGTGCCACCAGTGATTCCACAGGGGCCGGGGAGCTGTTTTTT.

The genes are TRBV18 and TRBJ1-1, with TRBD1 identical over 7 bases. The length of the CDR3 is 13 residues. Per the germline V gene, CDR1 is KGHSH and CDR2 is LQKENI. Unmatched junction bases numbered 3, after V lost 3 bases and J lost 5 bases. The DNA for the CDR3 is TGTGCCAGCTCACCGACAGGGAGAACTGAAGCTTTCTTT. This gives the protein CASSPTGRTEAFF.

This rearrangement joins TRBV2 to TRBJ1-1, with D perhaps matching TRBD1 (6 bases). The length of the CDR3 is 12 residues. Trimming pared 7 bases from V and 5 bases from J, leaving 11 bases between. Germline V gene lookup returns CDR1 SNHLY and CDR2 FYNNEI. Here the CDR3 DNA reads TGTGCCAGCAAATTTCAGGGGACTGAAGCTTTCTTT. Translation: CASKFQGTEAFF.

The rearrangement uses TRBV24-1 and TRBJ2-7; 7 bases align to TRBD1. CDR1 and CDR2 (germline): KGHDR, SFDVKD. The ends lost 2 bases at V and 6 bases at J; junction bases unmatched: 3. The CDR3 totals 13 residues. The CDR3 DNA reads as TGTGCCACCAGTGATTCGACAGGGATCGAGCAGTACTTC. Protein product: CATSDSTGIEQYF.

The gene calls are TRBV5-5 and TRBJ1-2, with 8 bases aligning to TRBD1. V trimming: 4 bases; J trimming: 8 bases; junction bases outside the gene matches: 13. CDR3 length: 15 amino acids. Germline V gene lookup returns CDR1 SGHKS and CDR2 YYEKEE (reference sequence). The CDR3 bases are TGTGCCAGCAGCACCCGAACAGGGGGTAAAGGCGGCTACACCTTC. Its protein is CASSTRTGGKGGYTF.

The sample holds a few counts of this clone. The chain recombines TRBV9 with TRBJ1-2; TRBD1 might be the D (6 bases). V was cut by 4 bases and J by 2 bases, with 15 bases left in between. CDR3 length: 15 amino acids. Germline-derived CDR1 and CDR2 are SGDLS and YYNGEE. The CDR3 sequence is CASSPRTVPNYGYTF. CDR3 nucleotides: TGTGCCAGCAGCCCTCGGACAGTTCCGAACTATGGCTACACCTTC.

This chain joins TRBV4-2 and TRBJ2-5, with no clear D. CDR1 and CDR2 from the germline V gene are LGHNA and YNFKEQ. This CDR3 has 14 residues. The V and J ends lost 0 bases and 4 bases respectively, with 9 bases between them. CDR3 amino acids: CASSQETRLETQYF. The CDR3 nucleotides read TGTGCCAGCAGCCAAGAGACGAGGTTAGAGACCCAGTACTTC.

The chain has TRBV27 and TRBJ2-1; TRBD1 might be the D (6 bases). V lost 6 bases, J lost 9 bases, and 18 bases lay in between. Germline V gene data show CDR1 as MNHEY and CDR2 as SMNVEV (reference sequence). This CDR3 has 14 residues. The CDR3: CASSSFSGASEQFF. The DNA for the CDR3 is TGTGCCAGCAGCAGTTTTTCAGGGGCTAGTGAGCAGTTCTTC.

The sample holds a few counts of this clone. The gene calls are TRBV7-9 and TRBJ2-3, with D possibly matching TRBD2 (5 bases). The V and J ends lost 5 bases and 0 bases respectively, with 15 bases between them. The CDR3 is made up of 16 amino acids. Per germline, CDR1 SEHNR and CDR2 FQNEAQ (reference sequence). CDR3 loop: CASSTGLTTSTDTQYF. CDR3 in DNA: TGTGCCAGCAGCACCGGACTGACAACTAGCACAGATACGCAGTATTTT.

V usage is TRBV6-5 and J usage is TRBJ2-7; possibly TRBD1 for D (6 bases). The length of the CDR3 is 14 residues. V was cut by 0 bases and J by 6 bases, with 12 bases left in between. The germline V gene has CDR1 MNHEY and CDR2 SVGAGI. Written as DNA, the CDR3 is TGTGCCAGCAGTTACTCCCGCCTAGGGGGCGAGCAGTACGTC. The encoded protein is CASSYSRLGGEQYV.

V is TRBV3-1 (or the pseudogene TRBV3-2) and J is TRBJ1-1; 9 nucleotides line up with TRBD1. The CDR3 consists of 12 residues. Trimming cost V 4 bases and J 9 bases; bases outside gene matches: 3. Germline assignment: CDR1 LGHDT and CDR2 YNNKEL (reference sequence). The CDR3 here is CASSPGTGKAFF. DNA for the CDR3: TGTGCCAGCAGCCCCGGGACAGGGAAAGCTTTCTTT.

The chain couples TRBV30 to TRBJ1-2, with unresolved D. The germline gives CDR1 GTSNPN, CDR2 SVGIG (reference sequence). CDR3 size: 14 residues. V was clipped by 0 bases and J by 6 bases, with 14 bases between them. CDR3 coding DNA: TGTGCCTGGAGTGTACGAGAGACTGCTGATGGCTACACCTTC. Translated: CAWSVRETADGYTF.